The 12 T cell receptor beta chains in this list originate from one sample, sequenced in a study of cytomegalovirus exposure and HLA in healthy donors. In the PCR, 60 Vbeta and 13 Jbeta primers were used. The data were produced by immunoSEQ multiplex PCR, yet TCRdb's version contains in-frame clones alone and is incomplete. The sample shows around 130,000 clones, around 75% of them seen only once. The sample was PBMCs. All receptors come from a man aged 25 to 40 in good health and CMV-seronegative.

This chain links TRBV28 with TRBJ1-1; tentative D call: TRBD1 (5 bases). The CDR3 is made up of 16 amino acids. The V gene's germline CDR1 is MDHEN and CDR2 SYDVKM. V lost 4 bases and J lost 4, with 19 bases in between. CDR3 bases: TGTGCCAGCAGTTCCCCCAGCCGGGGGGGGAGCACTGAAGCTTTCTTT. This sequence encodes CASSSPSRGGSTEAFF.

The chain has TRBV18 and TRBJ2-3, with a weak D call TRBD1 (5 bases). Per germline, CDR1 KGHSH and CDR2 LQKENI. The CDR3 totals 14 residues. Trimming pared 5 bases from V and 2 bases from J, leaving 11 bases between. CDR3 loop: CASSSTAPTDTQYF. The CDR3 nucleotides are TGTGCCAGCTCATCGACAGCGCCCACAGATACGCAGTATTTT.

The chain has TRBV19 and TRBJ2-3; D gene unclear. The CDR3 loop spans 15 amino acids. CDR1 LNHDA and CDR2 SQIVND come from the germline V gene (reference sequence). V dropped 7 bases and J dropped 0 bases, with 14 bases sitting between them. The CDR3 DNA is TGTGCCAGTATGCCCACTACCTTAAGCACAGATACGCAGTATTTT. This translates into CASMPTTLSTDTQYF.

The genes are TRBV7-2 and TRBJ2-5, with 13 nucleotides matching TRBD2. There are 18 residues in the CDR3. Germline V gene sequence: CDR1 SGHTA, CDR2 FQGNSA. J was trimmed by 2 bases and V by 5 bases; bases with no gene match: 11. CDR3 residues: CASSPTSLLAGGQETQYF. CDR3 DNA sequence: TGTGCCAGCAGCCCAACGAGCCTACTAGCGGGGGGGCAAGAGACCCAGTACTTC.

V usage is TRBV25-1 and J usage is TRBJ2-5; 8 nucleotides match TRBD2. Germline V gene sequence: CDR1 MGHDK, CDR2 SYGVNS. The ends lost 6 bases at V and 10 bases at J; junction bases unmatched: 7. The CDR3 spans 12 residues. The CDR3 loop is CASRTIAGHQYF. The CDR3 DNA follows: TGTGCCAGCAGAACTATAGCGGGACACCAGTACTTC. Combining the CDR3 with reference TRBV25-1 and TRBJ2-5 gives the whole variable domain EADIYQTPRYLVIGTGKKITLECSQTMGHDKMYWYQQDPGMELHLIHYSYGVNSTEKGDLSSESTVSRIRTEHFPLTLESARPSHTSQYLCASRTIAGHQYFGPGTRLLVL.

This clone was counted between two and nine times. The genes are TRBV14 and TRBJ2-1; 9 bases match TRBD2. V was clipped by 3 bases and J by 8 bases; unmatched bases: 8. Germline V gene sequence: CDR1 SGHDN, CDR2 FVKESK. The CDR3 totals 15 residues. The CDR3 region has the DNA TGTGCCAGCAGCCAGGTAGCGGGGGTGGTGTATGAGCAGTTCTTC. This translates into CASSQVAGVVYEQFF. The full variable domain, with the rest looked up from reference TRBV14 and TRBJ2-1, is EAGVTQFPSHSVIEKGQTVTLRCDPISGHDNLYWYRRVMGKEIKFLLHFVKESKQDESGMPNNRFLAERTGGTYSTLKVQPAELEDSGVYFCASSQVAGVVYEQFFGPGTRLTVL.

This rearrangement joins TRBV5-6 to TRBJ2-3, with a weak D call TRBD1 (5 bases). V lost 2 bases, J lost 1 base, and 8 bases lay in between. CDR1 and CDR2 from the germline V gene are SGHDT and YYEEEE. The CDR3 has 14 residues. The CDR3 sequence is CASSFPTGTDTQYF. The DNA for the CDR3 is TGTGCCAGCAGCTTCCCGACAGGCACAGATACGCAGTATTTT. Supplemented by reference TRBV5-6 and TRBJ2-3, the full variable domain reads DAGVTQSPTHLIKTRGQQVTLRCSPKSGHDTVSWYQQALGQGPQFIFQYYEEEERQRGNFPDRFSGHQFPNYSSELNVNALLLGDSALYLCASSFPTGTDTQYFGPGTRLTVL.

The J gene is TRBJ2-7, the V gene TRBV11-1; D may be TRBD1 (6 bases). The CDR3 is 14 amino acids. The germline V gene has CDR1 SGHAT and CDR2 FQDESV (reference sequence). V was cut by 5 bases and J by 3 bases, with 14 bases left in between. CDR3 sequence reads: CASSPRDTIYEQYF. The DNA of the CDR3 is TGTGCCAGCAGCCCACGGGACACGATCTACGAGCAGTACTTC.

The chain uses TRBV5-4 and TRBJ2-5; 9 positions match TRBD1. The germline V gene has CDR1 SGHNT and CDR2 YYREEE (reference sequence). The CDR3 length is 15 residues. Trimming took 4 bases from V and 4 from J; bases not matched to a gene: 8. CDR3 loop: CASSRDRAGSETQYF. The CDR3, as DNA: TGTGCCAGCAGCCGGGACAGGGCAGGGTCAGAGACCCAGTACTTC.

V and J are TRBV7-2 and TRBJ1-5, with 9 bases fitting TRBD1. The length of the CDR3 is 15 residues. V lost 5 bases to trimming and J lost 8 bases; unmatched junction nucleotides: 10. Germline CDR1 and CDR2: SGHTA and FQGNSA. The CDR3 spells CASSPGTGSVEPQHF. The CDR3 nucleotides are TGTGCCAGCAGCCCCGGGACAGGGTCGGTGGAGCCCCAGCATTTT.

The V call is TRBV20-1, the J call TRBJ1-1; D gene ambiguous. The CDR3 spans 10 residues. CDR1 and CDR2 from the germline V gene are DFQATT and SNEGSKA (reference sequence). V lost 6 bases and J lost 6, with 8 bases in between. CDR3 amino acids: CSAPSPEAFF. CDR3 coding DNA: TGCAGTGCCCCCAGTCCTGAAGCTTTCTTT.

The V gene is TRBV18, the J gene TRBJ1-6, with D unresolved. CDR1 and CDR2 (germline): KGHSH, LQKENI. The V end lost 8 bases, the J end lost 0 bases, and 17 bases lay between the germline ends. The CDR3 loop spans 17 amino acids. CDR3 protein: CASQFTAESSYNSPLHF. CDR3 nucleotides: TGTGCCAGCCAATTTACCGCCGAGAGCTCCTATAATTCACCCCTCCACTTT. The full variable domain, rest sourced from reference TRBV18 and TRBJ1-6, is NAGVMQNPRHLVRRRGQEARLRCSPMKGHSHVYWYRQLPEEGLKFMVYLQKENIIDESGMPKERFSAEFPKEGPSILRIQQVVRGDSAAYFCASQFTAESSYNSPLHFGNGTRLTVT.